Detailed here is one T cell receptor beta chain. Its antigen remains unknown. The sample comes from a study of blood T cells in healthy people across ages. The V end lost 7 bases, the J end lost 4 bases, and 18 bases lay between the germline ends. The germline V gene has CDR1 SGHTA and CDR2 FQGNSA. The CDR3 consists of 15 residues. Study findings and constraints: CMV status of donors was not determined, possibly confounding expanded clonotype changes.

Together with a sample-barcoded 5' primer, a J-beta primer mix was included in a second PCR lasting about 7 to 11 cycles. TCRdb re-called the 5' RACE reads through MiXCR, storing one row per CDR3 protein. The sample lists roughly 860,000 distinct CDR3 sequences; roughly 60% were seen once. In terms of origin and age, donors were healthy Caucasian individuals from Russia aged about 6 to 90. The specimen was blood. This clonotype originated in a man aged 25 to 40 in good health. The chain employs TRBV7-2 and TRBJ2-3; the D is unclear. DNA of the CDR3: TGTGCCAGCAACTCCATGCGGACGTTTCCAGATACGCAGTATTTT. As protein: CASNSMRTFPDTQYF.